This entry describes one T cell receptor (beta chain). This specimen belongs to a study of glioma-infiltrating T cells. This CDR3 has 14 residues. V gave up 3 bases and J gave up 10 bases, with 13 bases separating them. Germline lookup yields CDR1 SEHNR and CDR2 FQNEAQ (reference sequence). Amplification of TCR alpha and beta CDR3 regions from RNA used iRepertoire nested multiplex PCR. TCRdb reanalysed the multiplex PCR reads using MiXCR and keeps one entry per CDR3 protein. The sample yields 100,000 to 150,000 distinct CDR3 sequences, approximately 26% seen once. Sequenced sample: glioma tissue, nonneoplastic brain tissue, or PBMCs (not recorded which). This chain links TRBV7-9 with TRBJ1-6, with D unresolved. This TCR was recovered from a human donor with low-grade glioma or glioblastoma, undergoing nonglioma brain surgery, or in good health (not recorded which). The CDR3 loop reads CASSFLSDVSPLHF. As DNA, the CDR3 is TGTGCCAGCAGCTTTCTCTCGGATGTCTCACCCCTCCACTTT.